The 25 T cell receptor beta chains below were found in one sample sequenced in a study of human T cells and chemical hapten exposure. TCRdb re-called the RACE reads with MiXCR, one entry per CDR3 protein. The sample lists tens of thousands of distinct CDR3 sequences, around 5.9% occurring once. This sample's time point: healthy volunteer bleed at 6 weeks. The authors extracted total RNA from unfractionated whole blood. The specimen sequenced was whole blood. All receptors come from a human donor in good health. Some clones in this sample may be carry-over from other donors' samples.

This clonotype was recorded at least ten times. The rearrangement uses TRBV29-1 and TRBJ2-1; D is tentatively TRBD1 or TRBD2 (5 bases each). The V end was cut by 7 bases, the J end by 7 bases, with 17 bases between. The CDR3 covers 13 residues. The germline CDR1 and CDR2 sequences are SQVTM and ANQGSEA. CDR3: CSARNSWGNEQFF. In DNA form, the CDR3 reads TGCAGCGCGAGGAACTCCTGGGGGAATGAGCAGTTCTTC.

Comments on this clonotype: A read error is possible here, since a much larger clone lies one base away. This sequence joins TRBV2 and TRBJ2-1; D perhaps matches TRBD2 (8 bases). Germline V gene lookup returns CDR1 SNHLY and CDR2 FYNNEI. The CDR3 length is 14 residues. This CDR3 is CVRGSGSSYNEQFF. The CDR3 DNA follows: TGTGTCAGGGGGAGCGGGAGCTCCTACAATGAGCAGTTCTTC. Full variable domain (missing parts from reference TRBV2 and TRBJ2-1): EPEVTQTPSHQVTQMGQEVILRCVPISNHLYFYWYRQILGQKVEFLVSFYNNEISEKSEIFDDQFSVERPDGSNFTLKIRSTKLEDSAMYFCVRGSGSSYNEQFFGPGTRLTVL.

CDR3 region: CAISGQRTEAFF. The CDR3 region has the DNA TGTGCCATCAGTGGACAGAGGACTGAAGCTTTCTTT. The chain recombines TRBV10-3 with TRBJ1-1; perhaps TRBD1 as D (5 bases). The V end was cut by 4 bases, the J end by 5 bases, with 8 bases between. The germline CDR1 and CDR2 sequences are ENHRY and SYGVKD. The CDR3 runs to 12 residues.

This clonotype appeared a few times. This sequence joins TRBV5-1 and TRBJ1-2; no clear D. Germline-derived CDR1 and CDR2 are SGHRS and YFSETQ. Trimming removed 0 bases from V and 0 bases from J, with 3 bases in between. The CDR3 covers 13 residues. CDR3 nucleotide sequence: TGCGCCAGCAGCTTGGATCCTAACTATGGCTACACCTTC. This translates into CASSLDPNYGYTF.

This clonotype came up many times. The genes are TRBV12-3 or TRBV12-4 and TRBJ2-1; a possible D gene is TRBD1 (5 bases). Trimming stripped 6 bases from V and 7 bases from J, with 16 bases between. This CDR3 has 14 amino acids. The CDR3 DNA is TGTGCCAGCAGCCCGGTAGGGGTTCGTAATGAGCAGTTCTTC. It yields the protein CASSPVGVRNEQFF.

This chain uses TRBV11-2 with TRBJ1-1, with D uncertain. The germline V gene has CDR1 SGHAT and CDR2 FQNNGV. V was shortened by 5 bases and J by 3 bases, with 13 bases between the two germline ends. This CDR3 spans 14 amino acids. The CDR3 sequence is CASSPRFGDTEAFF. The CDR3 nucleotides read TGTGCCAGCAGCCCACGCTTTGGGGACACTGAAGCTTTCTTT.

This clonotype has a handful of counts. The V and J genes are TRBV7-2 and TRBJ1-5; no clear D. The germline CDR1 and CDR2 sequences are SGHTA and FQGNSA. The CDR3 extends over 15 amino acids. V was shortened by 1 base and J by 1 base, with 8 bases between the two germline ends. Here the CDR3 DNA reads TGTGCCAGCAGCTTAGACAGTTTAAGCAATCAGCCCCAGCATTTT. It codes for CASSLDSLSNQPQHF.

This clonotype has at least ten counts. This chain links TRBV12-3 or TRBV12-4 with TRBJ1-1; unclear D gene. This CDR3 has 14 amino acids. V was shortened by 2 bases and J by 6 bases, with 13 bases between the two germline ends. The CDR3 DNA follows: TGTGCCAGCAGTTTATTCACGACAATTGCTGAAGCTTTCTTT. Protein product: CASSLFTTIAEAFF.

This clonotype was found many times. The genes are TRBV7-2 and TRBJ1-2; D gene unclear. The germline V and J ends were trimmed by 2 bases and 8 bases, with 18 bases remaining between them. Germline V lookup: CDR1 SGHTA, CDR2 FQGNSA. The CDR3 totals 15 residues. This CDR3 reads CASSLSLEGHGGYTF. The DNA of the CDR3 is TGTGCCAGCAGCTTATCACTTGAAGGGCACGGGGGCTACACCTTC.

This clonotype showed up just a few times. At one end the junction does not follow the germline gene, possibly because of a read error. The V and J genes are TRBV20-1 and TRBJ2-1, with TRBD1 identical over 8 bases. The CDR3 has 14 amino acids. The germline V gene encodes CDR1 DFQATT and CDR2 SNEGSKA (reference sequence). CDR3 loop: CGARFGTGYNEQFF. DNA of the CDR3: TGCGGTGCTAGGTTTGGGACAGGCTACAATGAGCAGTTCTTC.

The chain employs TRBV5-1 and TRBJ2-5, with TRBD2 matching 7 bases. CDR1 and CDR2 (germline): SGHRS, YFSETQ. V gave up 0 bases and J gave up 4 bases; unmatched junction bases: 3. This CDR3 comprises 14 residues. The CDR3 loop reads CASSLVGEGETQYF. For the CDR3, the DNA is TGCGCCAGCAGCTTGGTGGGGGAGGGAGAGACCCAGTACTTC.

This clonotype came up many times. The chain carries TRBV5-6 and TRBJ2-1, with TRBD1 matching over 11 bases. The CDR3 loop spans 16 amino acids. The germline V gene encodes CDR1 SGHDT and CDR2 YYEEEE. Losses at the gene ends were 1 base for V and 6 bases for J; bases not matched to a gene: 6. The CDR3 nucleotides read TGTGCCAGCAGCTTGCTAGGGACAGGGGGTCTCAATGAGCAGTTCTTC. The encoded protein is CASSLLGTGGLNEQFF.

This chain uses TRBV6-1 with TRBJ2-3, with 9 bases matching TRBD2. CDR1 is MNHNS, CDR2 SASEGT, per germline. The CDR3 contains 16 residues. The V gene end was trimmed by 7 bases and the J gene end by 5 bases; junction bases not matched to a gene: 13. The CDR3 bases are TGTGCCAGCATACAGGTAGCGGGGGTACCGGGAGATACGCAGTATTTT. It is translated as CASIQVAGVPGDTQYF.

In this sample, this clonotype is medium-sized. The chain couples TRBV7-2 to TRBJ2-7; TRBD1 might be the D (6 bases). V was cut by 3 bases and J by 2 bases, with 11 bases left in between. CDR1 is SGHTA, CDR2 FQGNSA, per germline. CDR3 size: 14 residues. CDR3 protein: CASSLVKGAYEQYF. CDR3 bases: TGTGCCAGCAGCTTGGTTAAGGGGGCCTACGAGCAGTACTTC.

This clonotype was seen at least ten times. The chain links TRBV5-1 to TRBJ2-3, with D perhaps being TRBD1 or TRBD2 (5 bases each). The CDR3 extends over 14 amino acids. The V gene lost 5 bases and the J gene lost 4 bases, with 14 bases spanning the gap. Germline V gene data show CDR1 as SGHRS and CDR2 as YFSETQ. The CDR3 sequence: CASSWDPSPDTQYF. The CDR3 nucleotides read TGCGCCAGCAGTTGGGACCCAAGTCCAGATACGCAGTATTTT.

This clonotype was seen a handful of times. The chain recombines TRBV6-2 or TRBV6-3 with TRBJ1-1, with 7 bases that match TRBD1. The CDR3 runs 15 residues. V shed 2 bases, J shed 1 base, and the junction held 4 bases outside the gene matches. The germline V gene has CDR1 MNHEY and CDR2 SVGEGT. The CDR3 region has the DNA TGTGCCAGCAGTTACGGTGGACAGGCGAACACTGAAGCTTTCTTT. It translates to CASSYGGQANTEAFF.

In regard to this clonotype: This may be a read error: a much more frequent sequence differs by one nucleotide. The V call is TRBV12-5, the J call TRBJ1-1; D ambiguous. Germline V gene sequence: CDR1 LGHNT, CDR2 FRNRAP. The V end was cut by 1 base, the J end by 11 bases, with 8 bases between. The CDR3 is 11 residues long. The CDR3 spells CASGLGRYAFF. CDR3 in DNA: TGTGCTAGTGGTTTGGGGCGGTATGCTTTCTTT.

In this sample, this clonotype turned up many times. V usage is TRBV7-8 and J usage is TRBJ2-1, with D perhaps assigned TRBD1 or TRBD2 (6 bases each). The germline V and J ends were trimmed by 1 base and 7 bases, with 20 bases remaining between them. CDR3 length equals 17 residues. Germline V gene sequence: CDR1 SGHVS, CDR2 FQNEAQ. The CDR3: CASSLGPRGGTRNEQFF. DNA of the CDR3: TGTGCCAGCAGCTTAGGGCCTAGGGGCGGGACAAGAAATGAGCAGTTCTTC.

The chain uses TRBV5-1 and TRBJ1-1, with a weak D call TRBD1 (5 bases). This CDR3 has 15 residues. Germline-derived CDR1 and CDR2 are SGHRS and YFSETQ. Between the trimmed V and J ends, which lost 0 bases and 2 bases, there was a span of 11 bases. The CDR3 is CASSLGRGGNTEAFF. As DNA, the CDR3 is TGCGCCAGCAGCTTGGGGCGGGGCGGCAACACTGAAGCTTTCTTT.

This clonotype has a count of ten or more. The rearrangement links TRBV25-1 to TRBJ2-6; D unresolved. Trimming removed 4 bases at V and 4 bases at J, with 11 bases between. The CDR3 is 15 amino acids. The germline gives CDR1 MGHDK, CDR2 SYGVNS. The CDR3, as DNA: TGTGCCAGCAGTGGAAGTGGGGAAGGGGCCAACGTCCTGACTTTC. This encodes CASSGSGEGANVLTF. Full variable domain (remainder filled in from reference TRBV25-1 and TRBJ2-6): EADIYQTPRYLVIGTGKKITLECSQTMGHDKMYWYQQDPGMELHLIHYSYGVNSTEKGDLSSESTVSRIRTEHFPLTLESARPSHTSQYLCASSGSGEGANVLTFGAGSRLTVL.

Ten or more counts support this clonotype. In DNA, the CDR3 is TGTGCCAGCAGTACAACAGGGGCCTATGGCTACACCTTC. This encodes CASSTTGAYGYTF. The chain employs TRBV6-5 and TRBJ1-2, with 7 bases that match TRBD1. Trimming at V came to 5 bases and at J to 4 bases, leaving 4 bases not matched to a gene. The V gene's germline CDR1 is MNHEY and CDR2 SVGAGI. This CDR3 is 13 amino acids long.

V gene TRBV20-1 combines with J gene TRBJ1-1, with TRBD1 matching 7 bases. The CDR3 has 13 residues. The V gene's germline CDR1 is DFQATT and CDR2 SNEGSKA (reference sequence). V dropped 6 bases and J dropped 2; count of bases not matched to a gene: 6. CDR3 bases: TGCAGTGCGGAAGGGACAGCCAACACTGAAGCTTTCTTT. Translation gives CSAEGTANTEAFF.

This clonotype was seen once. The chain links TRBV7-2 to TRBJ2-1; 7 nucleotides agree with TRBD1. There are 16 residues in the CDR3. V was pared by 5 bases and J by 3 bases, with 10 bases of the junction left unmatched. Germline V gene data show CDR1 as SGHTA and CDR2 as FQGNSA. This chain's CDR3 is CASSAQGSPLYNEQFF. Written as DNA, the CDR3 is TGTGCCAGCAGCGCACAGGGGTCCCCTCTCTACAATGAGCAGTTCTTC.

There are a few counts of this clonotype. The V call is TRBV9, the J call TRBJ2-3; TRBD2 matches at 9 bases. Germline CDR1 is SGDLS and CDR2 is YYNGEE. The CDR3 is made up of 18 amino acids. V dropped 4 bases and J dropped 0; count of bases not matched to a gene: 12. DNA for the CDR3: TGTGCCAGCAGCTTCTTTAGCGGGAGAGGGTCTAGCACAGATACGCAGTATTTT. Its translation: CASSFFSGRGSSTDTQYF. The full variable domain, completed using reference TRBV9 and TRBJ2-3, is DSGVTQTPKHLITATGQRVTLRCSPRSGDLSVYWYQQSLDQGLQFLIQYYNGEERAKGNILERFSAQQFPDLHSELNLSSLELGDSALYFCASSFFSGRGSSTDTQYFGPGTRLTVL.

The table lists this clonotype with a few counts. The CDR3 region has the DNA TGTGCCAGCAGCGTCAGAAGTGAGACACGGCTAGCGAGCTCCTACAATGAGCAGTTCTTC. Protein: CASSVRSETRLASSYNEQFF. This chain uses TRBV9 with TRBJ2-1, with D possibly being TRBD2 (6 bases). The V end was cut by 2 bases, the J end by 0 bases, with 24 bases between. Germline V gene sequence: CDR1 SGDLS, CDR2 YYNGEE. This CDR3 has 20 amino acids.